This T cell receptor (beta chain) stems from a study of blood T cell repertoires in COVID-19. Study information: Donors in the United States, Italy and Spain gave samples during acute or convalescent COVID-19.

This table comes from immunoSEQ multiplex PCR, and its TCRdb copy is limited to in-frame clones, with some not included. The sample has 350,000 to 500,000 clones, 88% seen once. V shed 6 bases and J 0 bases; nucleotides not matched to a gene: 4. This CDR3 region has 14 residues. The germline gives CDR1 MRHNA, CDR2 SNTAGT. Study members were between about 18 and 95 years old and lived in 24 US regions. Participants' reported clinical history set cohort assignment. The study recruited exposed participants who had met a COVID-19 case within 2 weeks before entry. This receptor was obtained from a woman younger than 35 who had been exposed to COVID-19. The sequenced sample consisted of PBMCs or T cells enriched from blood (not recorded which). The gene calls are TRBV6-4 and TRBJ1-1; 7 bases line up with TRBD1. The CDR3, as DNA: TGTGCCAGCAGAGAAGACAGGGTGAACACTGAAGCTTTCTTT. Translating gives CASREDRVNTEAFF.